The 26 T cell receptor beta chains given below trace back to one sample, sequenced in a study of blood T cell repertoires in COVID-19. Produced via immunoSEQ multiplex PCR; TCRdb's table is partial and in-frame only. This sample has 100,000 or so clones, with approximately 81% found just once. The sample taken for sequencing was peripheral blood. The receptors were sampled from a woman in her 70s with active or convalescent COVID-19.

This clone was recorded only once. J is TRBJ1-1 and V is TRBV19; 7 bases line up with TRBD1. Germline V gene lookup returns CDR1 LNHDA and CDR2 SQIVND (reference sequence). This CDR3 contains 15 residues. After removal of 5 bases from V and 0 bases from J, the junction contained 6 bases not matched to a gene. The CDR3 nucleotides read TGTGCCAGTAGTCCCTCGACAGGGATGAACACTGAAGCTTTCTTT. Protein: CASSPSTGMNTEAFF.

CDR3 in amino acids: CASSIMNTEAFF. The CDR3 DNA sequence: TGTGCCAGCAGTATAATGAACACTGAAGCTTTCTTT. The chain recombines TRBV6-2 or TRBV6-3 with TRBJ1-1, with D hard to call. The V gene's germline CDR1 is MNHEY and CDR2 SVGEGT. This CDR3 is built from 12 residues. V lost 5 bases and J lost 0, with 4 bases in between.

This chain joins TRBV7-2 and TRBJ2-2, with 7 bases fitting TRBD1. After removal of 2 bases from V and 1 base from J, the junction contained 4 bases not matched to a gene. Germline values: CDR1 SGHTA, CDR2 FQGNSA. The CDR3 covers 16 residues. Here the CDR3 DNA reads TGTGCCAGCAGCTTACGCCGGGACAGGAACACCGGGGAGCTGTTTTTT. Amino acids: CASSLRRDRNTGELFF.

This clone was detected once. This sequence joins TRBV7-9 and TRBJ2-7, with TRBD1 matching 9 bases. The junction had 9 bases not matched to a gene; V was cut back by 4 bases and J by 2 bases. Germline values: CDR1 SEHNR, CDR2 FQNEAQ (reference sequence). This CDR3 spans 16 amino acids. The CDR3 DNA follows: TGTGCCAGCAGCTCACCTCCGGGACAGGGCCCCTACGAGCAGTACTTC. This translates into CASSSPPGQGPYEQYF. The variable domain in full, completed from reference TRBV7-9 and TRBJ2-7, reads DTGVSQNPRHKITKRGQNVTFRCDPISEHNRLYWYRQTLGQGPEFLTYFQNEAQLEKSRLLSDRFSAERPKGSFSTLEIQRTEQGDSAMYLCASSSPPGQGPYEQYFGPGTRLTVT.

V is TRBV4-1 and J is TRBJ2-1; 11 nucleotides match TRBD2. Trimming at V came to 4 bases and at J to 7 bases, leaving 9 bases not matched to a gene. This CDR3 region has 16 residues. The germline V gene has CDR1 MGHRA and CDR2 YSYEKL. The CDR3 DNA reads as TGCGCCAGCAGCCCACCTTCTAGCGGGAGGTTGAATGAGCAGTTCTTC. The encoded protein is CASSPPSSGRLNEQFF.

The DNA for the CDR3 is TGTGCCAGCTCACCGGACAGGGGGGTCGGAGAGACCCAGTACTTC. Amino acids: CASSPDRGVGETQYF. V usage is TRBV18 and J usage is TRBJ2-5, with TRBD1 matching 10 bases. Germline-derived CDR1 and CDR2 are KGHSH and LQKENI. The CDR3 is 15 amino acids. V gave up 3 bases and J gave up 4 bases; unmatched junction bases: 5.

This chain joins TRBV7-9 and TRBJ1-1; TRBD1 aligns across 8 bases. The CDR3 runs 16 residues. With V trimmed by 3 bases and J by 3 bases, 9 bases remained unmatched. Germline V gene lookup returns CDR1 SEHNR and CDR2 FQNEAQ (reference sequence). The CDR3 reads CASSFKDRGDDTEAFF. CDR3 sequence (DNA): TGTGCCAGCAGCTTCAAAGACAGGGGAGATGACACTGAAGCTTTCTTT.

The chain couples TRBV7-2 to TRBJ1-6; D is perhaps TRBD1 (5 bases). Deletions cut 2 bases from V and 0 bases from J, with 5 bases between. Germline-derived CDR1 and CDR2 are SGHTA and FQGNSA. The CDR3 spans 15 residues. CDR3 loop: CASSLQGSYNSPLHF. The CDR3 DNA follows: TGTGCCAGCAGCTTACAGGGCTCCTATAATTCACCCCTCCACTTT.

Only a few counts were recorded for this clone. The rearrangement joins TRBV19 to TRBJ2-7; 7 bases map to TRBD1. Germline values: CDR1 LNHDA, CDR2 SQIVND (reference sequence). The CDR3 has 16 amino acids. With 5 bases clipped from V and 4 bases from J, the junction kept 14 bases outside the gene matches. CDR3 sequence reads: CASSPRGSGQLYEQYF. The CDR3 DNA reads TGTGCCAGTAGTCCCCGAGGTTCGGGACAGCTGTACGAGCAGTACTTC.

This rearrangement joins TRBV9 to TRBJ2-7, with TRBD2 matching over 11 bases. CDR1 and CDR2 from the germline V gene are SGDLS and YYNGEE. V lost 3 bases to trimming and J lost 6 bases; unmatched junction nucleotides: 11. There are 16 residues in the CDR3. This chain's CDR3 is CASSGSSGGLFSEQYF. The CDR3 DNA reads TGTGCCAGCAGCGGATCTAGCGGGGGGTTGTTTAGCGAGCAGTACTTC.

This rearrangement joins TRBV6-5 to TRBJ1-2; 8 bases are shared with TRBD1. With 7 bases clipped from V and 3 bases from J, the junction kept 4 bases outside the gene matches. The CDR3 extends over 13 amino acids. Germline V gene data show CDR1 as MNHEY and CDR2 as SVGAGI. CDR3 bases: TGTGCCAGCACCCAGGACAGGGACTATGGCTACACCTTC. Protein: CASTQDRDYGYTF.

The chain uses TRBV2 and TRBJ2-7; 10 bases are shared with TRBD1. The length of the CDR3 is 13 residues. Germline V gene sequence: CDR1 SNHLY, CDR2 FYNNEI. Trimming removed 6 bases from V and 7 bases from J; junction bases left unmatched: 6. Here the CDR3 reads CASRGTGVGEQYF. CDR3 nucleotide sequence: TGTGCCAGCAGAGGGACAGGGGTAGGGGAGCAGTACTTC.

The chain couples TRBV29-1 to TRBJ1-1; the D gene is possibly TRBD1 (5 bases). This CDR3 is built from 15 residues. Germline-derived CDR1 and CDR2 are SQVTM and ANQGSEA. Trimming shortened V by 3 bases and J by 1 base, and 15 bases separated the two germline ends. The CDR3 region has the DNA TGCAGCGTTGATAGGAGGGGCAGCAAGAACACTGAAGCTTTCTTT. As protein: CSVDRRGSKNTEAFF.

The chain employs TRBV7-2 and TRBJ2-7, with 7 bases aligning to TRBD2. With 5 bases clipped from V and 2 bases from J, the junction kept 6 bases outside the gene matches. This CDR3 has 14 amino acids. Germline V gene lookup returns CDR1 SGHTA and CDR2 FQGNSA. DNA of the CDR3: TGTGCCAGCAGCGGATCTAGCGGAGCCTACGAGCAGTACTTC. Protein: CASSGSSGAYEQYF.

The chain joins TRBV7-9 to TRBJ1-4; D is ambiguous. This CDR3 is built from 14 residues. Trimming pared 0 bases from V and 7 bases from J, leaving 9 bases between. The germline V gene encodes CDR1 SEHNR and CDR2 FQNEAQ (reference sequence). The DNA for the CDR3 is TGTGCCAGCAGCTTAGCTCGGGATAGTGAAAAACTGTTTTTT. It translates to CASSLARDSEKLFF.

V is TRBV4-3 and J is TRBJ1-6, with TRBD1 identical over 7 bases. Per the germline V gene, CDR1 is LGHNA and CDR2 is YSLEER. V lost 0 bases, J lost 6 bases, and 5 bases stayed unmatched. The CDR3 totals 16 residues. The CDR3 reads CASSQDTAGGNSPLHF. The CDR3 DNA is TGCGCCAGCAGCCAAGATACGGCAGGGGGTAATTCACCCCTCCACTTT.

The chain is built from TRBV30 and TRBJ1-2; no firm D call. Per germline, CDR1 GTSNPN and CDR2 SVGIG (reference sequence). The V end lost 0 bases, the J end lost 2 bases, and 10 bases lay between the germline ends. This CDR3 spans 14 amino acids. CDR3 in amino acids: CAWSVLGRNYGYTF. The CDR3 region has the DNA TGTGCCTGGAGTGTCCTCGGGAGAAACTATGGCTACACCTTC.

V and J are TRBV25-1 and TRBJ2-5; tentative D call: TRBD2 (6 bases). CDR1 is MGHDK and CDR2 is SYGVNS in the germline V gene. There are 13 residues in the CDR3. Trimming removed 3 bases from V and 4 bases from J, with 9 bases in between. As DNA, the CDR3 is TGTGCCAGCAGTGACCCAGCGGGAGAGACCCAGTACTTC. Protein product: CASSDPAGETQYF.

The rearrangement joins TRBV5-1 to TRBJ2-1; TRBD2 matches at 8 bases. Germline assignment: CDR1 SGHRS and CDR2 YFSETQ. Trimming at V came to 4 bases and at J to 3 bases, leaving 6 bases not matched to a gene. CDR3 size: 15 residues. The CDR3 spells CASSPETSVYNEQFF. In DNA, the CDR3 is TGCGCCAGCAGCCCGGAGACTAGCGTCTACAATGAGCAGTTCTTC.

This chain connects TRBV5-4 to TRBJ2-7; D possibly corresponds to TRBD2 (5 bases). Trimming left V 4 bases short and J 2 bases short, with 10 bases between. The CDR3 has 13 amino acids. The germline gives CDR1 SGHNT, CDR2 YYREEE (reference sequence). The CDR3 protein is CASSRDGAYEQYF. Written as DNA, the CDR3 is TGTGCCAGCAGCCGCGACGGGGCCTACGAGCAGTACTTC.

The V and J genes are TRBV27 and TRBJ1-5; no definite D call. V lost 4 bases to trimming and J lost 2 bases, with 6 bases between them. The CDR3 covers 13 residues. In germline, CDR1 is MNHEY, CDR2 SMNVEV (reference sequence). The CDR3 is CASSYTRNQPQHF. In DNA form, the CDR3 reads TGTGCCAGCAGTTATACACGCAATCAGCCCCAGCATTTT.

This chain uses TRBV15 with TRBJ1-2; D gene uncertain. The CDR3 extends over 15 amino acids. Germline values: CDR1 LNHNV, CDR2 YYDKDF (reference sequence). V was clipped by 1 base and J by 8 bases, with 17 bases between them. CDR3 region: CATSRGGSRLGGYTF. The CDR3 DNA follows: TGTGCCACCAGCAGAGGAGGCAGCCGGTTAGGAGGCTACACCTTC.

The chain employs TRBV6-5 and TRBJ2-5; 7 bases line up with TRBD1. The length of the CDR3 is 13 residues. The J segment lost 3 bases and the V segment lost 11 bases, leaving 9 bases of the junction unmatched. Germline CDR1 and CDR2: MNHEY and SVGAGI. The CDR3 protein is CACSPGQKETQYF. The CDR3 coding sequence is TGTGCCTGCTCGCCGGGACAGAAAGAGACCCAGTACTTC.

The CDR3, as DNA: TGTGCCACCAGCAGAGGCTCGACAGGGTCTAGTTACGTGCAGCCCCAGCATTTT. This codes for CATSRGSTGSSYVQPQHF. The chain has TRBV15 and TRBJ1-5; 7 bases are shared with TRBD1. The germline CDR1 and CDR2 sequences are LNHNV and YYDKDF (reference sequence). V was pared by 1 base and J by 7 bases, with 16 bases of the junction left unmatched. This CDR3 has 18 residues.

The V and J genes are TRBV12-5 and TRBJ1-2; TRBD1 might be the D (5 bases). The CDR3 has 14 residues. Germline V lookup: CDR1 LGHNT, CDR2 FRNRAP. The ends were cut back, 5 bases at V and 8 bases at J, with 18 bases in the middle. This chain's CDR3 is CASGPREGRSGYTF. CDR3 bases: TGTGCTAGTGGTCCAAGGGAGGGGCGTTCCGGCTACACCTTC.

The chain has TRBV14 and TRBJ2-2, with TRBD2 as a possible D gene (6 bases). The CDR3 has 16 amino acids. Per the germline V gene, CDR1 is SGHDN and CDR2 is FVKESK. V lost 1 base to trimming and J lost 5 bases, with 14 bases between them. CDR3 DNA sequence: TGTGCCAGCAGCCAAGTCCCCAGCGGGTGGACCGGGGAGCTGTTTTTT. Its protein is CASSQVPSGWTGELFF.